The 28 T cell receptor beta chains below all came from one sample that was sequenced in a study of PD-1 blockade in classical Hodgkin lymphoma. Brentuximab vedotin exposure varied, and every patient relapsed after autologous stem cell transplantation. Magnetic negative selection, applied to thawed PBMCs, was used to isolate the CD8+ T cells. Clones were read by immunoSEQ multiplex PCR, and TCRdb kept only the in-frame ones, dropping some. The data hold around 13,000 clones, with under 85% observed a single time. Sequenced here: CD8+ T cells from blood, sampled at baseline. The source is a human donor with classical Hodgkin lymphoma.

The J gene is TRBJ1-2, the V gene TRBV16; D remains ambiguous. Germline CDR1 KGHSY, CDR2 FQNENV. The CDR3 length is 14 residues. Trimming shortened V by 1 base and J by 4 bases, and 10 bases separated the two germline ends. CDR3 amino acids: CASSQWEGGYGYTF. In DNA form, the CDR3 reads TGTGCCAGCAGCCAATGGGAGGGCGGCTATGGCTACACCTTC.

This clone was counted once. The V and J genes are TRBV30 and TRBJ1-1; D gene ambiguous. With 2 bases removed from V and 0 bases from J, the gap between germline ends came to 13 bases. Germline CDR1 and CDR2: GTSNPN and SVGIG (reference sequence). This CDR3 comprises 15 residues. In DNA, the CDR3 is TGTGCCTGGAGTCCATTGGGCAGCTTGAACACTGAAGCTTTCTTT. This gives the protein CAWSPLGSLNTEAFF.

The chain uses TRBV9 and TRBJ2-7; D may be TRBD1 (5 bases). The CDR3 totals 15 residues. Germline CDR1 and CDR2: SGDLS and YYNGEE. Trimming removed 1 base from V and 2 bases from J, with 13 bases in between. CDR3 residues: CASSVNWGQPYEQYF. The CDR3 coding sequence is TGTGCCAGCAGCGTAAACTGGGGCCAACCCTACGAGCAGTACTTC. Using reference TRBV9 and TRBJ2-7 for the parts outside the CDR3, the full variable domain is DSGVTQTPKHLITATGQRVTLRCSPRSGDLSVYWYQQSLDQGLQFLIQYYNGEERAKGNILERFSAQQFPDLHSELNLSSLELGDSALYFCASSVNWGQPYEQYFGPGTRLTVT.

J is TRBJ2-7 and V is TRBV18; either TRBD1 or TRBD2 may supply D (5 bases each). This CDR3 has 11 amino acids. CDR1 KGHSH and CDR2 LQKENI come from the germline V gene. Between the trimmed V and J ends, which lost 2 bases and 6 bases, there was a span of 5 bases. The CDR3 sequence: CASSPGGEQYF. The CDR3 nucleotides are TGTGCCAGCTCACCAGGGGGCGAGCAGTACTTC.

This chain links TRBV19 with TRBJ1-2; 12 nucleotides match TRBD1. The CDR3 has 17 amino acids. Unmatched junction bases numbered 14, after V lost 7 bases and J lost 5 bases. Germline-derived CDR1 and CDR2 are LNHDA and SQIVND (reference sequence). The CDR3 coding sequence is TGTGCCAGTACTCCCACCGGGACAGGGGGCGCCGGATATGGCTACACCTTC. It is translated as CASTPTGTGGAGYGYTF.

The V and J genes are TRBV25-1 and TRBJ2-1; 7 bases align to TRBD1. V trimming: 1 base; J trimming: 8 bases; junction bases outside the gene matches: 8. Germline CDR1 and CDR2: MGHDK and SYGVNS. CDR3 length equals 15 residues. CDR3 protein: CASSELGQRLHEQFF. The CDR3 DNA sequence: TGTGCCAGCAGTGAATTGGGACAGCGACTTCATGAGCAGTTCTTC. The full variable domain, in which reference TRBV25-1 and TRBJ2-1 provide the parts outside the CDR3, is EADIYQTPRYLVIGTGKKITLECSQTMGHDKMYWYQQDPGMELHLIHYSYGVNSTEKGDLSSESTVSRIRTEHFPLTLESARPSHTSQYLCASSELGQRLHEQFFGPGTRLTVL.

The CDR3 protein is CASSLARVAGHYEQYF. As DNA, the CDR3 is TGTGCCAGCAGTTTGGCCCGGGTAGCGGGCCACTACGAGCAGTACTTC. This chain connects TRBV27 to TRBJ2-7; TRBD2 matches 7 bases. V gave up 3 bases and J gave up 3 bases; unmatched junction bases: 11. The CDR3 runs to 16 residues. Germline V CDR1 and CDR2: MNHEY, SMNVEV (reference sequence).

The chain recombines TRBV6-6 with TRBJ2-7, with D hard to call. CDR1 and CDR2 (germline): MNHNY, SVGAGI (reference sequence). V was trimmed by 2 bases and J by 3 bases, leaving 8 bases between them. The CDR3 spans 13 residues. The CDR3 sequence: CASSYMGGYEQYF. The CDR3, as DNA: TGTGCCAGCAGTTACATGGGTGGCTACGAGCAGTACTTC.

The chain recombines TRBV7-8 with TRBJ1-1; 7 bases line up with TRBD1. The CDR3 length is 12 residues. Germline CDR1 SGHVS, CDR2 FQNEAQ. Trimming removed 6 bases from V and 8 bases from J; junction bases left unmatched: 6. The CDR3 loop reads CASRSTGVEAFF. CDR3 in DNA: TGTGCCAGCAGATCAACAGGGGTGGAAGCTTTCTTT.

J is TRBJ1-3 and V is TRBV5-8; D is unclear. With 3 bases removed from V and 5 bases from J, the gap between germline ends came to 18 bases. CDR1 is SGHTS, CDR2 YDEGEE, per germline. This CDR3 comprises 16 residues. CDR3 sequence: CASSSRPGMSRNTIYF. CDR3 coding DNA: TGTGCCAGCAGCTCACGTCCGGGCATGTCGAGAAACACCATATATTTT.

This clone was detected a few times. This chain joins TRBV10-1 and TRBJ1-6; D remains unclear. Germline V gives CDR1 WNHNN, CDR2 SYGVQD (reference sequence). The V and J ends lost 4 bases and 0 bases respectively, with 7 bases between them. The CDR3 extends over 15 amino acids. The CDR3 here is CASSGTSSYNSPLHF. The CDR3 DNA reads TGCGCCAGCAGTGGGACCAGCTCCTATAATTCACCCCTCCACTTT.

The chain is built from TRBV9 and TRBJ2-1; 9 bases line up with TRBD1. The germline V gene encodes CDR1 SGDLS and CDR2 YYNGEE. J lost 7 bases, V lost 5 bases, and 10 bases had no gene match. This CDR3 contains 15 residues. CDR3: CASSPWTGALNEQFF. For the CDR3, the DNA is TGTGCCAGCAGTCCCTGGACAGGGGCGTTGAATGAGCAGTTCTTC.

The chain uses TRBV7-2 and TRBJ1-1; D may be TRBD1 (5 bases). The germline V gene has CDR1 SGHTA and CDR2 FQGNSA. CDR3 length equals 16 residues. V shed 0 bases and J shed 0 bases, with 11 bases lying between them. Here the CDR3 reads CASSLAAGSMNTEAFF. The DNA for the CDR3 is TGTGCCAGCAGCTTAGCCGCAGGGTCCATGAACACTGAAGCTTTCTTT.

This clone was counted only a few times. The rearrangement uses TRBV5-6 and TRBJ2-1, with a tentative D call TRBD2 (5 bases). The CDR3 length is 16 residues. The V end was cut by 4 bases, the J end by 5 bases, with 19 bases between. The germline V gene encodes CDR1 SGHDT and CDR2 YYEEEE. For the CDR3, the DNA is TGTGCCAGCAGCCCACCAGGACTGGCGGAAAACAATGAGCAGTTCTTC. Encoded protein: CASSPPGLAENNEQFF. Together with reference TRBV5-6 and TRBJ2-1, the CDR3 gives the full variable domain: DAGVTQSPTHLIKTRGQQVTLRCSPKSGHDTVSWYQQALGQGPQFIFQYYEEEERQRGNFPDRFSGHQFPNYSSELNVNALLLGDSALYLCASSPPGLAENNEQFFGPGTRLTVL.

This rearrangement joins TRBV6-6 to TRBJ1-4, with 7 bases matching TRBD1. V dropped 6 bases and J dropped 1; count of bases not matched to a gene: 2. Germline assignment: CDR1 MNHNY and CDR2 SVGAGI (reference sequence). This CDR3 has 14 residues. DNA of the CDR3: TGTGCCAGCAGGGGGGACAGAACTAATGAAAAACTGTTTTTT. As protein: CASRGDRTNEKLFF.

V gene TRBV7-9 combines with J gene TRBJ2-7, with 8 bases aligning to TRBD1. The V segment lost 1 base and the J segment 7 bases; nucleotides outside the gene matches: 9. Germline V gene sequence: CDR1 SEHNR, CDR2 FQNEAQ (reference sequence). CDR3 length: 15 amino acids. The CDR3 DNA reads TGTGCCAGCAGCTTAGGGGGACAGGCGTCTTGGGAGCAGTACTTC. Encoded protein: CASSLGGQASWEQYF.

The V gene is TRBV30, the J gene TRBJ1-1; D uncertain. V gave up 3 bases and J gave up 1 base, with 12 bases separating them. CDR1 and CDR2 from the germline V gene are GTSNPN and SVGIG (reference sequence). This CDR3 is built from 14 residues. This CDR3 reads CAWSRTVTNTEAFF. The CDR3 bases are TGTGCCTGGAGCAGGACGGTCACGAACACTGAAGCTTTCTTT.

This sequence joins TRBV30 and TRBJ1-2, with a weak D call TRBD1 (5 bases). CDR1 and CDR2 from the germline V gene are GTSNPN and SVGIG (reference sequence). The V gene lost 4 bases and the J gene lost 4 bases, with 10 bases spanning the gap. The CDR3 runs to 12 residues. The CDR3 DNA reads TGTGCCTGGACAGGGAGGGCCTATGGCTACACCTTC. Protein: CAWTGRAYGYTF.

As for this clone: Sequence at one end of the junction differs from germline and may be a read error. The chain has TRBV7-2 and TRBJ2-7; D not resolved. CDR1 is SGHTA, CDR2 FQGNSA, per germline. The CDR3 length is 14 residues. The CDR3 sequence is CASSQDTVPYQQYF. The CDR3 coding sequence is TGCGCCAGCAGCCAAGATACAGTCCCCTACCAGCAGTACTTC.

The chain is built from TRBV11-1 and TRBJ2-7, with D maybe TRBD1 (5 bases). V dropped 5 bases and J dropped 3 bases, with 8 bases sitting between them. Germline V gene sequence: CDR1 SGHAT, CDR2 FQDESV (reference sequence). CDR3 size: 12 residues. CDR3 amino acids: CASSHDSYEQYF. In nucleotides, the CDR3 is TGTGCCAGCAGCCACGACAGCTACGAGCAGTACTTC.

The chain carries TRBV14 and TRBJ2-7, with a possible D match to TRBD1 (6 bases). The germline V gene has CDR1 SGHDN and CDR2 FVKESK. The V gene lost 4 bases and the J gene lost 4 bases, with 8 bases spanning the gap. The length of the CDR3 is 12 residues. The CDR3 spells CASSPQGYEQYF. The CDR3 DNA reads as TGTGCCAGCAGCCCTCAGGGGTACGAGCAGTACTTC.

The chain recombines TRBV9 with TRBJ2-2; no firm D call. The CDR3 is 11 residues long. Germline V gene data show CDR1 as SGDLS and CDR2 as YYNGEE. Trimming removed 4 bases from V and 6 bases from J, with 4 bases in between. The CDR3, as DNA: TGTGCCAGCAGCTGGTCCGGGGAGCTGTTTTTT. Amino acid sequence: CASSWSGELFF.

This clone was seen once. The chain carries TRBV11-2 and TRBJ2-7; 8 bases agree with TRBD2. Germline CDR1 reads SGHAT; CDR2 reads FQNNGV. V was pared by 5 bases and J by 3 bases, with 15 bases of the junction left unmatched. This CDR3 spans 17 amino acids. This chain's CDR3 is CASSGTRRRYLGYEQYF. The CDR3 region has the DNA TGTGCCAGCAGCGGGACTAGACGGAGATACCTAGGCTACGAGCAGTACTTC.

This rearrangement joins TRBV5-6 to TRBJ2-5; D may be TRBD1 (6 bases). The germline gives CDR1 SGHDT, CDR2 YYEEEE. Trimming left V 1 base short and J 6 bases short, with 10 bases between. The CDR3 consists of 13 residues. The CDR3: CASSLRRGKTQYF. In DNA form, the CDR3 reads TGTGCCAGCAGCTTGCGCAGGGGAAAGACCCAGTACTTC.

The chain is built from TRBV7-9 and TRBJ2-5; D is undetermined. The CDR3 is made up of 12 amino acids. Germline CDR1 reads SEHNR; CDR2 reads FQNEAQ (reference sequence). Trimming removed 8 bases from V and 2 bases from J, with 9 bases in between. CDR3 bases: TGTGCCAGCCAAAATCTACAAGAGACCCAGTACTTC. Its protein is CASQNLQETQYF.

In its sample, this clone was seen a few times. The chain joins TRBV19 to TRBJ1-2, with D unresolved. The CDR3 length is 13 residues. The V gene lost 4 bases and the J gene lost 2 bases, with 8 bases spanning the gap. Per germline, CDR1 LNHDA and CDR2 SQIVND (reference sequence). This CDR3 is CASSSRVNYGYTF. DNA for the CDR3: TGTGCCAGTAGTAGTCGGGTAAACTATGGCTACACCTTC.

This clone showed up just a few times. The rearrangement joins TRBV27 to TRBJ2-7; no reliable D call. Trimming removed 5 bases at V and 1 base at J, with 9 bases between. CDR1 and CDR2 from the germline V gene are MNHEY and SMNVEV (reference sequence). The CDR3 is 13 residues long. CDR3 sequence: CASSPNLSYEQYF. CDR3 DNA sequence: TGTGCCAGCAGTCCAAACCTTTCCTACGAGCAGTACTTC.

CDR3 in amino acids: CASSQTEGTAYSYEQYF. CDR3 DNA: TGCGCCAGCAGCCAGACAGAAGGGACAGCTTACTCCTACGAGCAGTACTTC. The rearrangement uses TRBV4-1 and TRBJ2-7, with 7 bases fitting TRBD1. CDR3 length: 17 residues. Germline CDR1 and CDR2: MGHRA and YSYEKL. Trimming removed 3 bases from V and 0 bases from J; junction bases left unmatched: 11.